This TCR beta chain comes out of a study of OX40 agonist ivuxolimab in advanced cancers. The repertoire was sequenced with immunoSEQ multiplex PCR; TCRdb's copy has only in-frame clones and lacks some. In the table there are about 83,000 clones, about 81% of which are singletons. The sequence was collected from an adult with an advanced solid tumor such as melanoma, head and neck, liver or kidney cancer. Specimen: CD4+ or CD8+ T cells sorted from blood, collected in a trial of the OX40 agonist ivuxolimab.

Here the CDR3 DNA reads TGTGCCAGCAGCTTAGCTTTGGGAGCGGAGACCCAGTACTTC. This gives the protein CASSLALGAETQYF. The chain joins TRBV7-9 to TRBJ2-5, with D possibly being TRBD2 (5 bases). Germline CDR1 and CDR2: SEHNR and FQNEAQ (reference sequence). V shed 0 bases and J shed 5 bases, with 10 bases lying between them. This CDR3 has 14 amino acids.